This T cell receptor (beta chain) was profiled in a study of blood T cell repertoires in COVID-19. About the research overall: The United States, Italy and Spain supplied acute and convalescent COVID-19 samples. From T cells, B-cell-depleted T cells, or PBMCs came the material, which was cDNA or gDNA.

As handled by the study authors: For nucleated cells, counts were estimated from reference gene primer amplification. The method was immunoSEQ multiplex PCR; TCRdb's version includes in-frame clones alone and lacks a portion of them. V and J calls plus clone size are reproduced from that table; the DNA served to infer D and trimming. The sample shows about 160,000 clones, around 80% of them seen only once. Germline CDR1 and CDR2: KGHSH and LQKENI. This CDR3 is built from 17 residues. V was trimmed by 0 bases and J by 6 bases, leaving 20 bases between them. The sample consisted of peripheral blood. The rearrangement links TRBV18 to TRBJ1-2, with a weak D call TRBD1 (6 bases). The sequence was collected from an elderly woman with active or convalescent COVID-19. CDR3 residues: CASSPPKRPGTGNGYTF. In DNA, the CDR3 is TGTGCCAGCTCACCACCGAAGAGGCCAGGAACAGGGAATGGCTACACCTTC.